A single sample gave rise to the 10 T cell receptor beta chains below, sequenced in a study of cytomegalovirus exposure and HLA in healthy donors. In the PCR, 60 Vbeta and 13 Jbeta primers were used. TCRdb keeps only in-frame clones here, not all; method: immunoSEQ multiplex PCR. Of some 210,000 clones listed, around four fifths were seen once; the top ten hold roughly 10%. The source material was PBMCs. These receptors all come from a woman between 50 and 59 years old in good health and CMV-seropositive.

The chain employs TRBV2 and TRBJ1-4, with D unresolved. Germline CDR1 reads SNHLY; CDR2 reads FYNNEI. V lost 6 bases, J lost 1 base, and 9 bases lay in between. The CDR3 runs 14 residues. The CDR3 bases are TGTGCCAGCAGAGGAGACGGAACTAATGAAAAACTGTTTTTT. This sequence encodes CASRGDGTNEKLFF.

This chain links TRBV30 with TRBJ2-2; D is possibly TRBD1 (7 bases). This CDR3 spans 14 amino acids. Germline V gives CDR1 GTSNPN, CDR2 SVGIG (reference sequence). Trimming took off 3 bases at V and 5 bases at J, with 13 bases between the two ends. CDR3 coding DNA: TGTGCCTGGAGGACTTCAGGGGGGACCGGGGAGCTGTTTTTT. It translates to CAWRTSGGTGELFF.

The V gene is TRBV4-1, the J gene TRBJ2-5; tentative D call: TRBD1 (6 bases). Germline assignment: CDR1 MGHRA and CDR2 YSYEKL. The CDR3 sequence is 14 residues long. Deletions cut 0 bases from V and 4 bases from J, with 9 bases between. CDR3 loop: CASSQDTGRETQYF. DNA for the CDR3: TGCGCCAGCAGCCAAGATACAGGGAGAGAGACCCAGTACTTC.

The V and J genes are TRBV10-3 and TRBJ2-1, with 11 positions matching TRBD2. V shed 3 bases and J 8 bases; nucleotides not matched to a gene: 12. The V gene's germline CDR1 is ENHRY and CDR2 SYGVKD. This CDR3 spans 17 amino acids. The CDR3 sequence is CAISDQSRLAGSDEQFF. DNA for the CDR3: TGTGCCATCAGTGACCAATCCCGACTAGCGGGGAGCGATGAGCAGTTCTTC.

The rearrangement joins TRBV11-2 to TRBJ2-5, with 9 positions matching TRBD1. From germline, CDR1 is SGHAT and CDR2 FQNNGV. The V segment lost 5 bases and the J segment 0 bases; nucleotides outside the gene matches: 4. The CDR3 extends over 15 amino acids. This CDR3 reads CASSRQGVYQETQYF. In DNA form, the CDR3 reads TGTGCCAGCAGCCGACAGGGGGTGTACCAAGAGACCCAGTACTTC. The whole variable domain, remainder taken from reference TRBV11-2 and TRBJ2-5, is EAGVAQSPRYKIIEKRQSVAFWCNPISGHATLYWYQQILGQGPKLLIQFQNNGVVDDSQLPKDRFSAERLKGVDSTLKIQPAKLEDSAVYLCASSRQGVYQETQYFGPGTRLLVL.

The V gene is TRBV21-1, the J gene TRBJ2-1; whether TRBD2, the table's D call, matches the DNA was not checked. TRBV21-1 is shown as a pseudogene. The CDR3 length is 18 residues. The CDR3 nucleotides are TGTGCCAGCGGGGTCCCGGGACTAGCGGGGGGGCCTTGTAATGAGCAGTTCTTC. Translation: CASGVPGLAGGPCNEQFF.

This chain uses TRBV6-6 with TRBJ2-2; TRBD1 matches 10 bases. This CDR3 is 16 amino acids long. V lost 7 bases to trimming and J lost 5 bases; unmatched junction nucleotides: 10. CDR1 is MNHNY, CDR2 SVGAGI, per germline (reference sequence). CDR3 DNA sequence: TGTGCCAGCAATCCCAGACAGGGGGCCGGAACCGGGGAGCTGTTTTTT. Translating it yields CASNPRQGAGTGELFF.

In its sample, this clone was seen a few times. The V and J genes are TRBV6-4 and TRBJ2-1; 11 bases match TRBD2. The CDR3 sequence is 15 residues long. Germline loops: CDR1 MRHNA, CDR2 SNTAGT. Losses at the gene ends were 6 bases for V and 6 bases for J; bases not matched to a gene: 7. Here the CDR3 reads CASRSGTSGSNEQFF. The DNA for the CDR3 is TGTGCCAGCAGGTCCGGGACTAGCGGCTCCAATGAGCAGTTCTTC.

The chain combines TRBV5-4 with TRBJ2-5, with D possibly being TRBD1 (5 bases). This CDR3 spans 14 amino acids. The ends were cut back, 0 bases at V and 2 bases at J, with 8 bases in the middle. The germline V gene has CDR1 SGHNT and CDR2 YYREEE (reference sequence). For the CDR3, the DNA is TGTGCCAGCAGCTTGGATCAGGGACAAGAGACCCAGTACTTC. This translates into CASSLDQGQETQYF.

The chain is built from TRBV29-1 and TRBJ1-1, with TRBD1 matching over 10 bases. Germline V gene sequence: CDR1 SQVTM, CDR2 ANQGSEA. CDR3 length equals 14 residues. Unmatched junction bases numbered 6, after V lost 4 bases and J lost 4 bases. The CDR3, as DNA: TGCAGCGTTGCAATCCGGGACAGGGGCACTGAAGCTTTCTTT. Translating it yields CSVAIRDRGTEAFF.